Below are 3 T cell receptor beta chains sequenced from a single sample in a study of CD8 T cells in ankylosing spondylitis. Study results and caveats: It appeared that ankylosing spondylitis blood was characterized by a TCR beta motif of several highly homologous variants.

These receptors lack a known antigen. Via MiXCR, TCRdb re-called the 5' RACE reads, giving one row per CDR3 protein. The sample has a few hundred thousand distinct CDR3 sequences, around 7.6% seen once. The sequenced sample was blood, either unsorted or a sorted T cell fraction (not recorded which). The source is a male donor with ankylosing spondylitis.

The chain combines TRBV2 with TRBJ2-7, with 7 bases that match TRBD2. The CDR3 consists of 13 residues. Unmatched junction bases numbered 5, after V lost 6 bases and J lost 3 bases. Germline CDR1 and CDR2: SNHLY and FYNNEI. CDR3 sequence reads: CASSLADNYEQYF. The CDR3 region has the DNA TGTGCCAGCAGCCTAGCGGATAACTACGAGCAGTACTTC.

This clonotype was found a few times. This chain links TRBV16 with TRBJ1-5; no reliable D call. The V and J ends lost 4 bases and 9 bases respectively, with 13 bases between them. Germline CDR1 KGHSY, CDR2 FQNENV. This CDR3 has 13 residues. CDR3 nucleotide sequence: TGTGCCAGCAGCCCCCCCAACTGGGGGCCCCAGCATTTT. Translation gives CASSPPNWGPQHF.

This chain joins TRBV12-3 or TRBV12-4 and TRBJ2-1, with TRBD2 matching 7 bases. CDR3 length: 14 residues. With 10 bases clipped from V and 4 bases from J, the junction kept 10 bases outside the gene matches. Here the CDR3 reads CAILPGLRYNEQFF. CDR3 in DNA: TGTGCCATCTTACCGGGACTACGATACAATGAGCAGTTCTTC.